This TCR beta chain was recovered during a study of tumor and adjacent non-tumor tissue in lung cancer. General study points: Tumor TCR diversity, when higher, was linked to shorter survival.

As to this clonotype: The antigen is undetermined.

A modified ARM-PCR protocol with three rounds of nested PCR amplified TCRbeta. TCRdb reprocessed the multiplex PCR reads with MiXCR, giving one entry per CDR3 protein. Among 70,000 to 90,000 distinct CDR3 sequences listed, roughly 80% were seen once. This sample's RNA came from whole unsorted tissue. V shed 8 bases and J shed 7 bases, with 24 bases lying between them. CDR3 length: 14 amino acids. Per the germline V gene, CDR1 is DFQATT and CDR2 is SNEGSKA (reference sequence). The TCR originated in a woman aged 45-60 years with non-small cell lung cancer. The rearrangement uses TRBV20-1 and TRBJ2-7; D remains unclear. Sequencing was performed on lung tumor tissue. The CDR3 DNA is TGCAGTATCCGTATAGCCGTGGGTACGTATGAGCAGTACTTC. It is translated as CSIRIAVGTYEQYF.